A selection of T cell receptor beta chains follows, all from one sample in a study of blood T cells in healthy people across ages. TCRdb used MiXCR to reprocess the 5' RACE reads, holding one entry per CDR3 protein. The profile covers about 1.5 million distinct CDR3 sequences, with approximately 43% appearing a single time and about 3.8% taken by the ten largest. Material for sequencing was blood. The receptors derive from a woman under 30 in good health. CDR3s include the opening cysteine and the closing phenylalanine or tryptophan. Fields, in order: V gene, clone size, CDR3 protein. Rows give clone size only sometimes, using once, few, many, or a class for an expanded clone.

>TRBV2|NA
CASSLMTSITGELFF
>TRBV6-1|few
CASSEVPLGAQYNEQFF
>TRBV19|few
CATGHSYNEQFF
>TRBV20-1|few
CSATASGRAIDEQFF
>TRBV4-3|NA
CASSRTSENTQYF
>TRBV27|NA
CASSRARSYEQYF
>TRBV7-9|many
CASSPGRLGYNEQFF
>TRBV12-3/TRBV12-4|NA
CASRSNAGKNIQYF
>TRBV2|NA
CASGEYEAFF
>TRBV7-2|NA
CASSSKRGAFTDTQYF
>TRBV12-3/TRBV12-4|NA
CASRLAGSNQPQHF
>TRBV5-1|NA
CASSVDTGYGYTF
>TRBV7-2|NA
CASSFARQYEQYF
>TRBV6-2/TRBV6-3|once
CAISRRAFSSYEQYF
>TRBV11-2|NA
CASSLVGGSGHEQCF
>TRBV9|NA
CASSVGPGLREQFF
>TRBV20-1|NA
CSIQAGGQYNEQFF
>TRBV4-2|NA
CASSQDLGQGASPLHF
>TRBV20-1|few
CSASTGGETEAFF
>TRBV20-1|few
CSARNLAGDSYEQYF
>TRBV19|NA
CASSGRKQETQYF
>TRBV7-2|once
CASSPRATTNEKLFF
>TRBV7-8|NA
CASSLRPKGEKLFF
>TRBV6-4|NA
CASSSEAGNTEAFF
>TRBV12-3/TRBV12-4|NA
CASSSYGSNYGYTF
>TRBV12-3/TRBV12-4|NA
CASSADSGSNNEQFF
>TRBV23-1|NA
CASSREGVGNQPQHF
>TRBV6-2/TRBV6-3|NA
CASSNSADEQYF
>TRBV29-1|few
CSVESEKLFF
>TRBV7-7|NA
CASSRGLAGGYDYEQYF
>TRBV4-2|NA
CASSQETGGSYGYTF
>TRBV5-1|few
CASSPLGGASSDTQYF
>TRBV25-1|few
CASSEFEHPTDTQYF
>TRBV28|NA
CASSALAGLTDTQYF
>TRBV10-3|NA
CAANRGGLNEQFF
>TRBV3-1|NA
CANSQDRWGSQGTDTQYF
>TRBV29-1|few
CSVVDSYGNQPQHF
>TRBV6-5|NA
CASKPGQSTGELFF
>TRBV10-3|NA
CAINDDRGLSYEQYF
>TRBV5-4|few
CASSLGGFEASGRPGPLRTDTQYF
>TRBV7-2|NA
CASSLGPSFEQYF
>TRBV6-1|NA
CASVGQSYEQYF
>TRBV9|NA
CASSVEEGRYYGYTF
>TRBV7-2|few
CASSLSQGGLGTEAFF
>TRBV28|few
CASSEDQLTYNEQFF
>TRBV4-1|few
CASSQDPRGETQYF
>TRBV4-1|NA
CASSQEQSPYNEQFF
>TRBV27|NA
CASSHGTSGAYNEQFF